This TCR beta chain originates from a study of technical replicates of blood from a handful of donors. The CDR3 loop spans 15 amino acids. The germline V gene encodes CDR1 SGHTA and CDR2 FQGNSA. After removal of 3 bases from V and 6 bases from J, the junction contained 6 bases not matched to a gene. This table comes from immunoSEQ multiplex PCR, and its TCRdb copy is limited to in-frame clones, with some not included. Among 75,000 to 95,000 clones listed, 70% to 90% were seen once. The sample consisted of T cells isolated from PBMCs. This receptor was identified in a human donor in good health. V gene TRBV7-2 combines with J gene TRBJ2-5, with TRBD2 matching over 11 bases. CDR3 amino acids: CASSFSTSGSQTQYF. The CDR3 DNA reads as TGTGCCAGCAGCTTCAGTACTAGCGGGAGTCAGACCCAGTACTTC.